The 26 T cell receptor beta chains below were found in one sample sequenced in a study of blood T cell repertoires in COVID-19. Clones were read by immunoSEQ multiplex PCR, and TCRdb kept only the in-frame ones, dropping some. Of 200,000 to 300,000 clones in the sample, roughly four fifths were seen once. The sample was peripheral blood. The receptors shown here come from a woman between 70 and 85 years old with acute or convalescent COVID-19.

The V call is TRBV19, the J call TRBJ1-1; no reliable D call. The V end was cut by 1 base, the J end by 1 base, with 7 bases between. Looked up from germline, CDR1 is LNHDA and CDR2 is SQIVND (reference sequence). This CDR3 region has 14 residues. The CDR3 reads CASSIGQTNTEAFF. Written as DNA, the CDR3 is TGTGCCAGTAGTATAGGGCAAACGAACACTGAAGCTTTCTTT.

This chain connects TRBV7-2 to TRBJ1-3, with 8 nucleotides matching TRBD1. Germline loops: CDR1 SGHTA, CDR2 FQGNSA. The CDR3 has 16 residues. V lost 5 bases to trimming and J lost 0 bases; unmatched junction nucleotides: 6. The CDR3 nucleotides read TGTGCCAGCAGCCGGCAGGGACAGGTCTCTGGAAACACCATATATTTT. This codes for CASSRQGQVSGNTIYF.

The table lists this clone with a count of one. This chain's CDR3 is CASRAGNRGRGGYTF. CDR3 DNA sequence: TGCGCCAGCAGAGCGGGTAACAGGGGGCGCGGAGGCTACACCTTC. This chain connects TRBV5-1 to TRBJ1-2; 9 nucleotides agree with TRBD1. The CDR3 is 15 residues long. Germline CDR1 SGHRS, CDR2 YFSETQ. V gave up 5 bases and J gave up 8 bases; unmatched junction bases: 13.

The chain combines TRBV9 with TRBJ1-5; D remains unclear. The germline CDR1 and CDR2 sequences are SGDLS and YYNGEE. V lost 0 bases to trimming and J lost 3 bases, with 10 bases between them. The CDR3 is made up of 15 amino acids. The CDR3 is CASSVGEVSNQPQHF. The CDR3 nucleotides are TGTGCCAGCAGCGTAGGGGAGGTCTCCAATCAGCCCCAGCATTTT.

This clone was counted at least ten times. The CDR3: CASHRGGGLNTEAFF. CDR3 nucleotide sequence: TGTGCCAGCCATCGGGGTGGCGGGCTGAACACTGAAGCTTTCTTT. V and J are TRBV5-4 and TRBJ1-1; no clear D gene. The CDR3 has 15 residues. Trimming left V 7 bases short and J 0 bases short, with 16 bases between. From germline, CDR1 is SGHNT and CDR2 YYREEE (reference sequence).

The V and J genes are TRBV12-3 or TRBV12-4 and TRBJ1-2; 10 bases map to TRBD1. CDR3 length equals 13 residues. Germline trimming cut 6 bases from V and 3 bases from J; bases unmatched to any gene: 1. The CDR3 loop is CASRGQGDYGYTF. CDR3 in DNA: TGTGCCAGCAGAGGACAGGGGGACTATGGCTACACCTTC.

This sequence joins TRBV9 and TRBJ1-1, with D perhaps TRBD1 (5 bases). In germline, CDR1 is SGDLS, CDR2 YYNGEE. The CDR3 is 15 residues long. Trimming left V 1 base short and J 0 bases short, with 10 bases between. In nucleotides, the CDR3 is TGTGCCAGCAGCGTATGGGGGGAAATGAACACTGAAGCTTTCTTT. Protein product: CASSVWGEMNTEAFF.

V and J are TRBV28 and TRBJ1-3; 9 bases are shared with TRBD1. The CDR3 extends over 16 amino acids. Germline V gene sequence: CDR1 MDHEN, CDR2 SYDVKM. J gave up 0 bases and V 8 bases, and 8 bases lay outside the gene matches. The CDR3 loop reads CASDLQGAASGNTIYF. The CDR3 bases are TGTGCCAGCGACCTACAGGGGGCCGCCTCTGGAAACACCATATATTTT.

This clone was counted only a few times. The J gene is TRBJ1-1, the V gene TRBV14; D ambiguous. The CDR3 runs to 16 residues. The germline V gene has CDR1 SGHDN and CDR2 FVKESK. Trimming removed 0 bases from V and 3 bases from J, with 14 bases in between. The CDR3 spells CASSQEWRIEDTEAFF. The CDR3 bases are TGTGCCAGCAGCCAAGAATGGAGGATCGAGGACACTGAAGCTTTCTTT. Supplemented by reference TRBV14 and TRBJ1-1, the full variable domain reads EAGVTQFPSHSVIEKGQTVTLRCDPISGHDNLYWYRRVMGKEIKFLLHFVKESKQDESGMPNNRFLAERTGGTYSTLKVQPAELEDSGVYFCASSQEWRIEDTEAFFGQGTRLTVV.

CDR3 protein: CASTLRSGVNTEAFF. CDR3 sequence (DNA): TGTGCCAGCACCCTTAGGTCGGGGGTGAACACTGAAGCTTTCTTT. V and J are TRBV27 and TRBJ1-1; possibly TRBD1 for D (5 bases). The V gene lost 7 bases and the J gene lost 0 bases, with 15 bases spanning the gap. Per the germline V gene, CDR1 is MNHEY and CDR2 is SMNVEV (reference sequence). This CDR3 is 15 amino acids long.

The CDR3 DNA sequence: TGTGCCAGCAGCTCCACGGGGGGTTACGAGCAGTACTTC. Translating it yields CASSSTGGYEQYF. This chain uses TRBV11-3 with TRBJ2-7; 7 bases are shared with TRBD2. The length of the CDR3 is 13 residues. V lost 4 bases, J lost 4 bases, and 4 bases stayed unmatched. Germline-derived CDR1 and CDR2 are SGHNT and YENEEA.

The gene calls are TRBV5-4 and TRBJ2-5, with 12 bases aligning to TRBD2. The V gene's germline CDR1 is SGHNT and CDR2 YYREEE (reference sequence). This CDR3 has 15 residues. Trimming at V came to 4 bases and at J to 2 bases, leaving 3 bases not matched to a gene. In nucleotides, the CDR3 is TGTGCCAGCAGCCGACTAGCGGGGGTTCAAGAGACCCAGTACTTC. Its protein is CASSRLAGVQETQYF.

The chain links TRBV6-5 to TRBJ1-1, with TRBD1 identical over 9 bases. The trim removed 4 bases at V and 4 bases at J, leaving 4 bases unmatched. The CDR3 totals 14 residues. The germline V gene encodes CDR1 MNHEY and CDR2 SVGAGI. The CDR3 DNA is TGTGCCAGCAGTTGGCAACAGGGGGCCACTGAAGCTTTCTTT. Translation: CASSWQQGATEAFF.

The genes are TRBV7-9 and TRBJ1-1; unclear D gene. The germline CDR1 and CDR2 sequences are SEHNR and FQNEAQ (reference sequence). V shed 5 bases and J shed 0 bases, with 7 bases lying between them. The CDR3 covers 13 residues. CDR3 nucleotide sequence: TGTGCCAGCAGCCCTCAGTTGAACACTGAAGCTTTCTTT. It is translated as CASSPQLNTEAFF.

The chain links TRBV19 to TRBJ1-2; 9 positions agree with TRBD1. This CDR3 has 19 amino acids. J lost 4 bases, V lost 3 bases, and 18 bases had no gene match. CDR1 and CDR2 (germline): LNHDA, SQIVND (reference sequence). The CDR3 loop reads CASSIFRPGTGNPSYGYTF. As DNA, the CDR3 is TGTGCCAGTAGTATCTTTCGTCCCGGGACAGGGAACCCAAGCTATGGCTACACCTTC.

The chain combines TRBV4-2 with TRBJ2-5, with TRBD2 matching 8 bases. Trimming removed 1 base from V and 5 bases from J; junction bases left unmatched: 6. Germline V CDR1 and CDR2: LGHNA, YNFKEQ. This CDR3 comprises 15 residues. This chain's CDR3 is CASSQVGTRSETQYF. The CDR3 DNA follows: TGTGCCAGCAGCCAAGTCGGGACTAGAAGCGAGACCCAGTACTTC.

The J gene is TRBJ2-2, the V gene TRBV6-5; 7 nucleotides line up with TRBD2. Germline assignment: CDR1 MNHEY and CDR2 SVGAGI. The CDR3 loop spans 13 amino acids. CDR3 coding DNA: TGTGCGGGACGGGGGGAGGGCACCGGGGAGCTGTTTTTT. This translates into CAGRGEGTGELFF.

The rearrangement uses TRBV27 and TRBJ1-4, with D maybe TRBD1 (6 bases). The CDR3 is 17 residues long. The V gene lost 2 bases and the J gene lost 0 bases, with 13 bases spanning the gap. Germline CDR1 is MNHEY and CDR2 is SMNVEV (reference sequence). The CDR3 region is CASSLVGARATNEKLFF. DNA for the CDR3: TGTGCCAGCAGTTTAGTGGGGGCGAGGGCAACTAATGAAAAACTGTTTTTT.

This chain connects TRBV11-2 to TRBJ1-1, with 7 bases lining up with TRBD1. This CDR3 is built from 16 residues. The ends lost 2 bases at V and 1 base at J; junction bases unmatched: 7. Germline V gives CDR1 SGHAT, CDR2 FQNNGV. The CDR3 reads CASSLNRGVWNTEAFF. CDR3 nucleotide sequence: TGTGCCAGCAGCTTAAACAGGGGCGTATGGAACACTGAAGCTTTCTTT.

The table lists this clone with a few counts. This chain joins TRBV5-4 and TRBJ2-3; D uncertain. The germline V and J ends were trimmed by 4 bases and 2 bases, with 11 bases remaining between them. Per the germline V gene, CDR1 is SGHNT and CDR2 is YYREEE (reference sequence). The CDR3 runs to 14 residues. The chain's CDR3 is CASSPSEHTDTQYF. CDR3 in DNA: TGTGCCAGCAGCCCCAGCGAGCACACAGATACGCAGTATTTT.

This clone appeared once. V and J are TRBV30 and TRBJ1-2, with 10 bases identical to TRBD1. The CDR3 extends over 13 amino acids. Germline CDR1 reads GTSNPN; CDR2 reads SVGIG (reference sequence). The V gene end was trimmed by 4 bases and the J gene end by 5 bases; junction bases not matched to a gene: 4. The CDR3 region is CAWNGQGEYGYTF. CDR3 in DNA: TGTGCCTGGAACGGACAGGGGGAATATGGCTACACCTTC.

This clone came up once. J is TRBJ1-2 and V is TRBV28, with 11 bases fitting TRBD1. This CDR3 contains 16 residues. J gave up 4 bases and V 4 bases, and 8 bases lay outside the gene matches. Germline CDR1 is MDHEN and CDR2 is SYDVKM. The DNA of the CDR3 is TGTGCCAGCAGTTCCGGGACAGGGGGAGGCACCTATGGCTACACCTTC. It translates to CASSSGTGGGTYGYTF.

The V call is TRBV5-4, the J call TRBJ1-1; 11 nucleotides line up with TRBD1. V gave up 2 bases and J gave up 4 bases; unmatched junction bases: 4. The CDR3 consists of 15 residues. CDR1 is SGHNT and CDR2 is YYREEE in the germline V gene (reference sequence). CDR3 in amino acids: CASSFRTGGSTEAFF. CDR3 nucleotide sequence: TGTGCCAGCAGCTTCCGGACAGGGGGCTCCACTGAAGCTTTCTTT.

The sample holds a few counts of this clone. The chain has TRBV7-2 and TRBJ1-5; D perhaps matches TRBD1 (5 bases). Trimming removed 1 base at V and 3 bases at J, with 10 bases between. Germline assignment: CDR1 SGHTA and CDR2 FQGNSA. The CDR3 covers 15 residues. CDR3 loop: CASSLGGGTNQPQHF. CDR3 nucleotides: TGTGCCAGCAGCTTAGGGGGGGGGACCAATCAGCCCCAGCATTTT.

The V gene is TRBV28, the J gene TRBJ1-2; 10 bases line up with TRBD1. Trimming removed 6 bases from V and 5 bases from J; junction bases left unmatched: 6. The germline V gene encodes CDR1 MDHEN and CDR2 SYDVKM. The CDR3 totals 14 residues. The CDR3 protein is CASSKTGGEYGYTF. CDR3 nucleotides: TGTGCCAGCAGCAAGACAGGGGGCGAGTATGGCTACACCTTC.

V gene TRBV6-5 combines with J gene TRBJ1-1; 8 bases are shared with TRBD1. V trimming: 9 bases; J trimming: 3 bases; junction bases outside the gene matches: 6. The germline CDR1 and CDR2 sequences are MNHEY and SVGAGI. The CDR3 is 13 residues long. CDR3 region: CASPQGADTEAFF. CDR3 coding DNA: TGTGCCAGTCCCCAGGGGGCGGACACTGAAGCTTTCTTT.